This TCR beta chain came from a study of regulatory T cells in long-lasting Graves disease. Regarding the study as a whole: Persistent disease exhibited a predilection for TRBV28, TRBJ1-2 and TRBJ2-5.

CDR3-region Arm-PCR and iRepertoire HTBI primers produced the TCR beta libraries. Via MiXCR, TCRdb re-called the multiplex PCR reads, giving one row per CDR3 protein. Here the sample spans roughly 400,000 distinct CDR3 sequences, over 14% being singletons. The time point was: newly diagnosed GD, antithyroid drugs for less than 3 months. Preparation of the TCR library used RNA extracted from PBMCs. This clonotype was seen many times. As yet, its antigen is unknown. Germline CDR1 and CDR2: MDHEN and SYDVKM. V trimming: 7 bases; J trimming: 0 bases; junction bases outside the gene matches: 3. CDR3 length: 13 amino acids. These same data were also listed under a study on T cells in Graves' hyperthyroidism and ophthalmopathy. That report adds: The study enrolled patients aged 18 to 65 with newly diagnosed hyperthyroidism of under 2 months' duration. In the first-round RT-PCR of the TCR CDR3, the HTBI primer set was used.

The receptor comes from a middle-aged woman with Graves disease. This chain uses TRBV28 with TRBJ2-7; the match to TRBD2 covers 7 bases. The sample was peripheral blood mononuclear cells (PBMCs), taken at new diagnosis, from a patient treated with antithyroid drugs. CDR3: CASKGLVSYEQYF. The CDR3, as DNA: TGTGCCAGCAAAGGACTAGTCTCCTACGAGCAGTACTTC.